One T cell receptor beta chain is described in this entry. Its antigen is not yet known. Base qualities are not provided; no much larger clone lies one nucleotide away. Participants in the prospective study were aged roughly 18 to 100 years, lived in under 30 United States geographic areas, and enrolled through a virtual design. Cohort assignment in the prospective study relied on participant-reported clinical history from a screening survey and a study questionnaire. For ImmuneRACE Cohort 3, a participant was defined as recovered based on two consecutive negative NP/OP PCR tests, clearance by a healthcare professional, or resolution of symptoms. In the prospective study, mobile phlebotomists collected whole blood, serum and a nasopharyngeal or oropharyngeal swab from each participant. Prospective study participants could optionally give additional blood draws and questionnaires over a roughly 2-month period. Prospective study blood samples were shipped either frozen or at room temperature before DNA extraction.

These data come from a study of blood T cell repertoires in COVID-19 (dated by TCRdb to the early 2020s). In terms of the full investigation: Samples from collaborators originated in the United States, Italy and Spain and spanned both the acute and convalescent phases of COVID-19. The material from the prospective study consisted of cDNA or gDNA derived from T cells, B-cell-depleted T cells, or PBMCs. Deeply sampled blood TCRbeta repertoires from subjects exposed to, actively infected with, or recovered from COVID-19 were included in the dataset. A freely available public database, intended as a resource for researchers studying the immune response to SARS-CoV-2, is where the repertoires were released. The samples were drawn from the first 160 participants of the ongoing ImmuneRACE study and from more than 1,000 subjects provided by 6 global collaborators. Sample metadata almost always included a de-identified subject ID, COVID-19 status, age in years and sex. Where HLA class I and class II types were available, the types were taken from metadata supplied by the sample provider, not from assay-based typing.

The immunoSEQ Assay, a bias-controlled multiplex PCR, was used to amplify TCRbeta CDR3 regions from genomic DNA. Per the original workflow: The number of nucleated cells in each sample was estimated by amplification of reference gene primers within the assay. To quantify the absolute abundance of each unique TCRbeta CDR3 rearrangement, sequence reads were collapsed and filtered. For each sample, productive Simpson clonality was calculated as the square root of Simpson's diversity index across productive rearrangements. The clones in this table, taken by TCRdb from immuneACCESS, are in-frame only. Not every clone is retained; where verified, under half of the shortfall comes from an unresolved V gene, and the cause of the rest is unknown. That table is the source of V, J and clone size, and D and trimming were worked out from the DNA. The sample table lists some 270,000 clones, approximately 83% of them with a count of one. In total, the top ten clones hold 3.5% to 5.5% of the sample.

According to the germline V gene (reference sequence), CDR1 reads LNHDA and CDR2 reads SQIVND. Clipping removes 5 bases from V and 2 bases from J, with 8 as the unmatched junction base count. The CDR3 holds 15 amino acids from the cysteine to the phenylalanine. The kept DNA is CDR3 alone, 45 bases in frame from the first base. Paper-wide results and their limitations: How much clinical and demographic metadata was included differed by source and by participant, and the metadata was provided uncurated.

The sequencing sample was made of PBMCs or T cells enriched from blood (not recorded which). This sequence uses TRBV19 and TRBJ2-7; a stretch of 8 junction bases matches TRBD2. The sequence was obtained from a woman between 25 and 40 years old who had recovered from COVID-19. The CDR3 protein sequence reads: CASSPSQRGPYEQYF. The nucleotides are TGTGCCAGTAGTCCAAGCCAGCGGGGGCCCTACGAGCAGTACTTC.